The rows below give T cell receptor beta chains drawn from one sample of a study of cytomegalovirus exposure and HLA in healthy donors. Clones were read by immunoSEQ multiplex PCR, and TCRdb kept only the in-frame ones, dropping some. There are roughly 90,000 clones in the sample; just under 80% occur only once, and less than 8% lies in the top ten. The source material was PBMCs. Receptors were obtained from a man in his thirties or forties in good health and CMV-seronegative. Both conserved end residues are trimmed from each CDR3. A D gene is named only where the DNA matches it firmly.

J | length | V | D | CDR3
TRBJ2-1 | 13 | TRBV4-2 | TRBD2 | ASSQRAGVGNEQF
TRBJ1-1 | 12 | TRBV30 | . | AWSFGGNGAEAF
TRBJ2-2 | 11 | TRBV30 | . | ACQGTNTGELF
TRBJ1-1 | 11 | TRBV30 | . | AWIPAGNTEAF
TRBJ2-7 | 11 | TRBV5-1 | TRBD1 | ASKQGDTYEQY
TRBJ1-2 | 13 | TRBV2 | . | ASIIGGNPPYGYT
TRBJ2-6 | 14 | TRBV5-6 | TRBD1 | ASSLDRGSGANVLT
TRBJ1-1 | 11 | TRBV2 | . | ASRGTGNTEAF
TRBJ2-5 | 13 | TRBV9 | TRBD2 | ASSFSGGTQETQY
TRBJ2-3 | 13 | TRBV7-2 | TRBD2 | ASSSSGLAADTQY
TRBJ2-3 | 13 | TRBV6-1 | TRBD2 | ASSPTSGGPDTQY
TRBJ1-5 | 15 | TRBV5-1 | TRBD1 | ASSFAPRQGGNQPQH
TRBJ1-4 | 15 | TRBV18 | . | ASSPEAALATNEKLF
TRBJ2-3 | 10 | TRBV6-5 | TRBD2 | ASSPAGLATY
TRBJ2-7 | 12 | TRBV4-3 | TRBD1 | ASSPGQGLYEQY
TRBJ1-1 | 9 | TRBV7-9 | . | ASSDSTEAF
TRBJ1-2 | 12 | TRBV28 | . | ASSFPQGRGGYT
TRBJ2-3 | 14 | TRBV4-2 | . | ASSQGVGGPTDTQY
TRBJ1-1 | 12 | TRBV11-2 | . | ASSYQLMNTEAF
TRBJ1-1 | 14 | TRBV19 | TRBD1 | ASSIVSGTGGTEAF
TRBJ2-3 | 11 | TRBV7-2 | TRBD1 | ASSPRQGDTQY
TRBJ1-1 | 11 | TRBV6-6 | . | ASSARGRTEAF
TRBJ1-1 | 12 | TRBV2 | TRBD1 | ASRTTGVNTEAF
TRBJ2-1 | 9 | TRBV5-1 | . | ASSLGLAAF
TRBJ2-5 | 14 | TRBV6-1 | TRBD2 | ASSARLPSGGETQY
TRBJ2-7 | 12 | TRBV7-8 | . | ASSFGETTYEQY
TRBJ2-3 | 12 | TRBV19 | TRBD2 | ASSIPSGGYTQY
TRBJ1-2 | 12 | TRBV2 | . | ASNPLTVTTGYT
TRBJ2-1 | 14 | TRBV29-1 | TRBD2 | SVEGPGGASYNEQF
TRBJ2-3 | 10 | TRBV29-1 | . | SVTQGVDTQY
. | 14 | TRBV4-1 | . | ASSQDQGSGSYEQY
TRBJ2-7 | 12 | TRBV11-2 | . | ASSLSGTSYEQY